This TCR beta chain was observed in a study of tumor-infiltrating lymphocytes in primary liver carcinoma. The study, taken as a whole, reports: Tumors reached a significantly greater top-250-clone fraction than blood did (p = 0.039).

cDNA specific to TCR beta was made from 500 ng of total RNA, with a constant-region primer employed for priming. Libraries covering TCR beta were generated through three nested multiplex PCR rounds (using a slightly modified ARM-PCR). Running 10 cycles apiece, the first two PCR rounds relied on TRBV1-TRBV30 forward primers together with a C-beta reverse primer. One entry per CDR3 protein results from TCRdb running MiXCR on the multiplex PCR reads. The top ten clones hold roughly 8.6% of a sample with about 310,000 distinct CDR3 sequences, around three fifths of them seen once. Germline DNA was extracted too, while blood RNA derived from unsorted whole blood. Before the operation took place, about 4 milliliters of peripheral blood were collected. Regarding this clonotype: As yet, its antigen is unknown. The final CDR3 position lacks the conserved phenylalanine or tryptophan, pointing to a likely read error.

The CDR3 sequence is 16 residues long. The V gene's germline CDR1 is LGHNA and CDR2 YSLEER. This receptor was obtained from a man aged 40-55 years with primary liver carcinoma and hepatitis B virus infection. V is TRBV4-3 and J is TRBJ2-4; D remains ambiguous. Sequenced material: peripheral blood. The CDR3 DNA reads TGCATCAGCAGCCAAAATGGCAGCCTAGCCAAAAACATTCAGTACTGC. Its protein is CISSQNGSLAKNIQYC.